This TCR beta chain is drawn from a study of T cell changes during pregnancy in multiple sclerosis. TCRdb's copy holds only in-frame clones and misses some; the assay was immunoSEQ multiplex PCR. The table shows about 60,000 clones, with 90% to 95% occurring only once. The V gene's germline CDR1 is PRHDT and CDR2 FYEKMQ (reference sequence). Trimming shortened V by 5 bases and J by 7 bases, and 17 bases separated the two germline ends. The CDR3 runs to 15 residues. This TCR was recovered from a female donor with multiple sclerosis, enrolled in a pregnancy study. The source material was CD8+ T cells from peripheral blood mononuclear cells, sampled in the second trimester of pregnancy. V gene TRBV13 combines with J gene TRBJ1-4; D perhaps matches TRBD1 (6 bases). CDR3 in DNA: TGTGCCAGCAGCCCCCGACAGGCGAGGGGTGAAAAACTGTTTTTT. This translates into CASSPRQARGEKLFF.